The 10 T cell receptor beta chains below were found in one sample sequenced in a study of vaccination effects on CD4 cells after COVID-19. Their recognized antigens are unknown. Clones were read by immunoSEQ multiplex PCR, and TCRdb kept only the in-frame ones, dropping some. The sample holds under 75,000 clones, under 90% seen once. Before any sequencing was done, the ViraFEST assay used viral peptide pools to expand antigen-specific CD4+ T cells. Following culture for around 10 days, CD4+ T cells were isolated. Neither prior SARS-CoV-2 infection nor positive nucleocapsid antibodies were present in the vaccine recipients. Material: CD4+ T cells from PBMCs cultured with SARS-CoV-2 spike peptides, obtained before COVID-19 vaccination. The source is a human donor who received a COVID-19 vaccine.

The CDR3 nucleotides are TGTGCCAGCAGTTTTTTGGGGGTTGGAAACACCATATATTTT. It yields the protein CASSFLGVGNTIYF. J is TRBJ1-3 and V is TRBV28; D might be TRBD1 (5 bases). The CDR3 is 14 residues long. Germline V gene sequence: CDR1 MDHEN, CDR2 SYDVKM. V was clipped by 3 bases and J by 3 bases, with 9 bases between them.

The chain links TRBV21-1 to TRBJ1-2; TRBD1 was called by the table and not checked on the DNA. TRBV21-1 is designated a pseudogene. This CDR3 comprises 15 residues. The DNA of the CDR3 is TGTGCCAGCAGCAAAGGGGGGACAGCTAACTATGGCTACACCTTC. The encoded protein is CASSKGGTANYGYTF.

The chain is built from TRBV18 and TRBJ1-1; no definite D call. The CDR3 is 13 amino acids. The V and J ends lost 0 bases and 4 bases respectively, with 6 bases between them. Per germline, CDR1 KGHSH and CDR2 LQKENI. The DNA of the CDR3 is TGTGCCAGCTCACCACCGGCCATCACTGAAGCTTTCTTT. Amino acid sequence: CASSPPAITEAFF.

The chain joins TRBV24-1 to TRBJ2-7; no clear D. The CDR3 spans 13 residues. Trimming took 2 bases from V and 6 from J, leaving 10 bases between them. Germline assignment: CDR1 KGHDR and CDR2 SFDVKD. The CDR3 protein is CATSDSLRFEQYV. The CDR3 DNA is TGTGCCACCAGTGATTCCTTGCGCTTCGAGCAGTACGTC.

CDR3 protein: CASSLAGAGNTIYF. The CDR3 DNA sequence: TGTGCCAGCAGCTTAGCGGGGGCTGGAAACACCATATATTTT. The rearrangement links TRBV5-4 to TRBJ1-3; TRBD1 is a possible D gene (5 bases). CDR3 length: 14 residues. Per germline, CDR1 SGHNT and CDR2 YYREEE (reference sequence). Trimming shortened V by 2 bases and J by 2 bases, and 8 bases separated the two germline ends.

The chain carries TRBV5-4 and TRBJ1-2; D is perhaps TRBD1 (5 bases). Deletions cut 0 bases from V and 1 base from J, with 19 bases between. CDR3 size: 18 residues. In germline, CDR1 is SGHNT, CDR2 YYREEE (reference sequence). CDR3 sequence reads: CASSLDGGVVVGNYGYTF. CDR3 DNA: TGTGCCAGCAGCTTGGATGGAGGGGTGGTAGTCGGTAACTATGGCTACACCTTC.

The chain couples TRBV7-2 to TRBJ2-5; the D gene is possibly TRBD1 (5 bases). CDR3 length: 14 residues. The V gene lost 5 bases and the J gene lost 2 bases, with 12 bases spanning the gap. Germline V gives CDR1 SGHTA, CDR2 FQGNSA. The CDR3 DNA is TGTGCCAGCAGCGAAAGACAGATTCAAGAGACCCAGTACTTC. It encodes CASSERQIQETQYF. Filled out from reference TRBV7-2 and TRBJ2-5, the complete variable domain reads GAGVSQSPSNKVTEKGKDVELRCDPISGHTALYWYRQSLGQGLEFLIYFQGNSAPDKSGLPSDRFSAERTGGSVSTLTIQRTQQEDSAVYLCASSERQIQETQYFGPGTRLLVL.

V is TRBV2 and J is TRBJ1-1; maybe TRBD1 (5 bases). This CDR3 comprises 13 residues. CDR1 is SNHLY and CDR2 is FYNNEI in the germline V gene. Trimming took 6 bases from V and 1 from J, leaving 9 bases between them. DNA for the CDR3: TGTGCCAGCAGCCCTCAGGGGAACACTGAAGCTTTCTTT. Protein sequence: CASSPQGNTEAFF.

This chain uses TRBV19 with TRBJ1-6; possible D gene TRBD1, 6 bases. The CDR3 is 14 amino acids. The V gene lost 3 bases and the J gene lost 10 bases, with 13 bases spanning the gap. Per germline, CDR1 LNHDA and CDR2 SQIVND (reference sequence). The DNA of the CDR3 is TGTGCCAGTAGTATCGACAGGCCCGGCTCACCCCTCCACTTT. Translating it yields CASSIDRPGSPLHF.

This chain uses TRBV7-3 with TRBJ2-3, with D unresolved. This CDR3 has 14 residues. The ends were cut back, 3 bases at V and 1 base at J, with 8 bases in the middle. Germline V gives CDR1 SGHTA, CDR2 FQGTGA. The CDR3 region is CASSFRSGTDTQYF. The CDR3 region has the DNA TGTGCCAGCAGCTTCCGGTCGGGCACAGATACGCAGTATTTT.